Shown below are 3 T cell receptor beta chains from a single sample sequenced in a study of identical twins. Using its own MiXCR run on the 5' RACE reads, TCRdb lists one record per CDR3 protein. The sample shows hundreds of thousands of distinct CDR3 sequences, 12% of them seen only once. These sequences were also reported in another study, on yellow fever vaccine responses in identical twins.

The sample consisted of PBMCs. These receptors were obtained from a woman aged 18 to 35 in good health.

This clonotype has a count of ten or more. The chain links TRBV6-5 to TRBJ1-1, with D uncertain. The CDR3 runs 14 residues. V was clipped by 1 base and J by 6 bases, with 12 bases between them. Germline-derived CDR1 and CDR2 are MNHEY and SVGAGI. CDR3 sequence (DNA): TGTGCCAGCAGTTACTACAAGAGGGCATCTGAAGCTTTCTTT. Translation gives CASSYYKRASEAFF.

This clonotype occurred a few times. The chain joins TRBV7-9 to TRBJ2-1, with 8 bases aligning to TRBD2. This CDR3 has 16 residues. Germline CDR1 is SEHNR and CDR2 is FQNEAQ (reference sequence). Trimming cost V 4 bases and J 6 bases; bases outside gene matches: 11. CDR3 region: CASSSTGTRLVNEQFF. The CDR3 nucleotides read TGTGCCAGCAGCTCTACCGGGACTAGATTAGTCAATGAGCAGTTCTTC.

The chain uses TRBV5-6 and TRBJ2-1; D unresolved. Trimming took off 0 bases at V and 4 bases at J, with 5 bases between the two ends. CDR1 SGHDT and CDR2 YYEEEE come from the germline V gene. The CDR3 length is 13 residues. The CDR3 sequence: CASSLAWYNEQFF. Written as DNA, the CDR3 is TGTGCCAGCAGCTTGGCCTGGTACAATGAGCAGTTCTTC.